Listed here is a single T cell receptor beta chain. The CDR3 totals 17 residues. Germline lookup yields CDR1 MNHEY and CDR2 SVGEGT. With V trimmed by 2 bases and J by 8 bases, 13 bases remained unmatched. TCRdb re-derived calls from the RT-PCR reads in MiXCR, one entry per CDR3 protein. The sample lists roughly 880,000 distinct CDR3 sequences; roughly 18% were seen once. The entry originates in a study of patients and donors after allogeneic stem cell transplantation. The chain links TRBV6-2 or TRBV6-3 to TRBJ2-1; TRBD2 matches 9 bases. The sequence was collected from a human donor who was either an allogeneic HSCT recipient or a stem cell or donor lymphocyte infusion donor (not recorded which). It is not recorded whose cells these are; they may come from a transplant donor. Material for sequencing was blood, either unsorted or a sorted T cell fraction (not recorded which). The CDR3 DNA reads TGTGCCAGCAGTTACGGAGGGAGTAGCGGGAGTAGTTATGAGCAGTTCTTC. It is translated as CASSYGGSSGSSYEQFF.